The rows below give T cell receptor beta chains drawn from one sample of a study of blood T cell repertoires in COVID-19. Sequenced by immunoSEQ multiplex PCR; TCRdb stores in-frame clones only, minus some. The table has 350,000 to 400,000 clones, roughly nine tenths seen once. Sequencing used PBMCs or T cells enriched from blood (not recorded which). The receptor set was obtained from a woman between 40 and 50 years old who had been exposed to COVID-19. Both conserved end residues are part of each CDR3. D genes are given only for firm matches. A clone size is listed for some rows: how often the clone was seen (once, few, many), or a class if it is expanded.

abundance	j_gene	v_gene	d_gene	CDR3nt	CDR3aa
.	TRBJ2-1	TRBV5-1	TRBD2	TGCGCCAGCAGTCAGCTAGCGGGGGTTAATAATGAGCAGTTCTTC	CASSQLAGVNNEQFF
.	TRBJ2-3	TRBV2	TRBD2	TGTGCCAGCACCGACCTCCCACTAGCGGGGGGCCAATACACAGATACGCAGTATTTT	CASTDLPLAGGQYTDTQYF
.	TRBJ1-2	TRBV6-5	.	TGTGCCAGCTCAAGTCAGGGGGGCTACACCTTC	CASSSQGGYTF
.	TRBJ1-1	TRBV2	.	TGTGCCAGCAGTCCGGACTTCACTGAAGCTTTCTTT	CASSPDFTEAFF
.	TRBJ1-5	TRBV30	TRBD1	TGTGCCTGGAGTGGGGGGACAGGGATAACTCAGCCCCAGCATTTT	CAWSGGTGITQPQHF
.	TRBJ2-3	TRBV7-2	TRBD2	TGTGCCAGCAGCCCCCTTGGGATAGCGGGAGCGGCAGATACGCAGTATTTT	CASSPLGIAGAADTQYF
.	TRBJ1-1	TRBV5-4	TRBD1	TGTGCCAGCAGCTTGGCCGGGACAGGGAACACTGAAGCTTTCTTT	CASSLAGTGNTEAFF
.	TRBJ1-6	TRBV7-8	.	TGTGCCAGCAGCTTACGCCTAGGTTCACCCCTCCACTTT	CASSLRLGSPLHF
once	TRBJ2-1	TRBV10-1	TRBD2	TGCGCCAGCAGATGGCTAGCGGACTACAATGAGCAGTTCTTC	CASRWLADYNEQFF
.	TRBJ2-1	TRBV3-1/TRBV3-2	TRBD2	TGTGCCAGCAGCCAAGGGTACGGGACTAGCGGGAGGGGGTACGCCAATGAGCAGTTCTTC	CASSQGYGTSGRGYANEQFF
.	TRBJ1-2	TRBV5-1	.	TGCGCCAGCGTGCGTGACGCAGGGACTCTCTATGGCTACACCTTC	CASVRDAGTLYGYTF
.	TRBJ1-1	TRBV11-2	.	TGTGCCAGCAGCTTAAGTCGGACTCCGGAAACTGAAGCTTTCTTT	CASSLSRTPETEAFF
.	TRBJ1-5	TRBV18	TRBD1	TGTGCCAGCTCACCGACAGGGACGGGCAATCAGCCCCAGCATTTT	CASSPTGTGNQPQHF
once	TRBJ1-1	TRBV10-2	.	TGCGCCAGCAGTCCGGGACTTCCGAACACTGAAGCTTTCTTT	CASSPGLPNTEAFF
.	TRBJ2-3	TRBV12-3/TRBV12-4	.	TGTGCCAGCAGTTTGGACAGTTCAGATACGCAGTATTTT	CASSLDSSDTQYF
.	TRBJ2-5	TRBV23-1	TRBD2	TGCGCCAGCAGTGCCCGACTAGCGGGAGAGGTCGAGACCCAGTACTTC	CASSARLAGEVETQYF
.	TRBJ2-7	TRBV5-1	.	TGCGCCAGCAGCTTAGGGGGTGGGGACGAGCAGTACTTC	CASSLGGGDEQYF
.	TRBJ2-7	TRBV19	.	TGTGCCAGTGGACAGAGCACCTACGAGCAGTACTTC	CASGQSTYEQYF
.	TRBJ1-1	TRBV7-2	.	TGTGCCAGCAGCTTAGTGGGCAGACAGAACACTGAAGCTTTCTTT	CASSLVGRQNTEAFF
.	TRBJ1-1	TRBV24-1	.	TGTGCCACCAGATCAGGGGCCAGCACTGAAGCTTTCTTT	CATRSGASTEAFF
.	TRBJ2-1	TRBV19	TRBD2	TGTGCCAGTCTTGGGACTAGCGCGAATGAGCAGTTCTTC	CASLGTSANEQFF
once	TRBJ1-1	TRBV7-2	TRBD1	TGTGCCAGCAGCGCAACGTGGACAGGCGGGACTGAAGCTTTCTTT	CASSATWTGGTEAFF
.	TRBJ2-1	TRBV21-1	.	TGTGCCAGCAGCAAAGAAGGGGTGGATGAGCAGTTCTTC	CASSKEGVDEQFF
once	TRBJ1-1	TRBV13	.	TGTGCCAGCAGTTGGGGGGACACTGAAGCTTTCTTT	CASSWGDTEAFF
.	TRBJ1-1	TRBV7-8	TRBD1	TGTGCCAGCAGCGGAACAGGGGGCACTGAAGCTTTCTTT	CASSGTGGTEAFF
.	TRBJ1-1	TRBV3-1/TRBV3-2	.	TGTGCCAGCAGCCGAATGGCGCGGGGGAACACTGAAGCTTTCTTT	CASSRMARGNTEAFF
.	TRBJ1-5	TRBV19	TRBD1	TGTGCCAGTGGGACAGGGTATAGCAATCAGCCCCAGCATTTT	CASGTGYSNQPQHF
.	TRBJ1-4	TRBV6-1	.	TGTGCCAGCAGTGAACGACAGACAACTAATGAAAAACTGTTTTTT	CASSERQTTNEKLFF
.	TRBJ1-1	TRBV29-1	TRBD1	TGCAGCGTTGGGCTCCCAGGGGGGCCCTCTGAAGCTTTCTTT	CSVGLPGGPSEAFF
.	TRBJ1-2	TRBV2	.	TGTGCCAGCAGTAAAGACACCACGAATAACTATGGCTACACCTTC	CASSKDTTNNYGYTF
.	TRBJ1-1	TRBV2	.	TGTGCCAGCAGATACCGGGGGTGGAACACTGAAGCTTTCTTT	CASRYRGWNTEAFF
.	TRBJ1-5	TRBV9	.	TGTGCCAGCAGCCCGCACTATAGCAATCAGCCCCAGCATTTT	CASSPHYSNQPQHF